This TCR beta chain was captured by sequencing in a study of OX40 agonist ivuxolimab in advanced cancers. Turning to the study itself: Ivuxolimab doses were 0.01, 0.1, 0.3, 1.5, 3 or 10 mg/kg every 2 weeks. Findings and caveats of the study: CD4+ and CD8+ blood T cells expanded clonally by week 6 at 0.1 to 3.0 mg/kg. Expanded clones were, on average, more numerous in CD8+ T cells than in CD4+.

For this clone: No antigen is known for it.

Repertoires were generated with immunoSEQ multiplex PCR, while TCRdb's copy carries only in-frame clones and drops some. The sample holds 150,000 to 170,000 clones, approximately 94% seen once. Exclusion applied to patients with autoimmune disease history or systemic immunosuppression. This sample comprised CD4+ or CD8+ T cells sorted from blood, obtained in a trial of the OX40 agonist ivuxolimab. The receptor was isolated from an adult with an advanced solid tumor such as melanoma, head and neck, liver or kidney cancer.

Here the CDR3 DNA reads TGTGCCAGCAGTACGATCCAAGAGACCCAGTACTTC. Translating it yields CASSTIQETQYF. The rearrangement links TRBV2 to TRBJ2-5, with no clear D. Looked up from germline, CDR1 is SNHLY and CDR2 is FYNNEI. Trimming stripped 5 bases from V and 1 base from J, with 5 bases between. This CDR3 is 12 amino acids long.